This T cell receptor beta chain was documented in a study of PD-1 blockade in mismatch repair-deficient tumors. For this clone: Its target is not known.

V was clipped by 4 bases and J by 1 base, with 13 bases between them. This CDR3 has 15 residues. Germline V gene sequence: CDR1 SGHAT, CDR2 FQNNGV. Time point indicated: identical approximately nine-day culture without peptide (control). A few pembrolizumab responders had their TCRs sequenced. Under ten ELISpot-reactive neoantigen peptides each drove a roughly 9-day in vitro stimulation. An identically run culture lacking peptide was the fold-change baseline. Sequenced by immunoSEQ multiplex PCR; TCRdb stores in-frame clones only, minus some. The table shows over 11,000 clones, with 80% to 90% occurring only once.

This sequence originates from an adult with mismatch repair-deficient cancer. This chain links TRBV11-2 with TRBJ1-1; D unresolved. Material: cells cultured in vitro, obtained from a patient treated with pembrolizumab. The CDR3 loop is CASSSVGGKNTEAFF. For the CDR3, the DNA is TGTGCCAGCAGCTCAGTGGGAGGGAAGAACACTGAAGCTTTCTTT.